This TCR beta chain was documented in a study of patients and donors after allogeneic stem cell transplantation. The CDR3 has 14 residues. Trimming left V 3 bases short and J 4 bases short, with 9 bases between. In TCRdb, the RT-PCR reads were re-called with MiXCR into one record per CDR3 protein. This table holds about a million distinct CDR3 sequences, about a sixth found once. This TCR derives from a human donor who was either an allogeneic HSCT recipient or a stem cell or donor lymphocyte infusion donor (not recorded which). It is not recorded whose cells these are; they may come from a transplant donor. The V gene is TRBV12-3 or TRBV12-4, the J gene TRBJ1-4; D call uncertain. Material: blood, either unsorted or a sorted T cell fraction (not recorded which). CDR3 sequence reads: CASSFIKDNEKLFF. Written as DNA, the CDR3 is TGTGCCAGCAGTTTTATTAAAGATAATGAAAAACTGTTTTTT.